This T cell receptor (beta chain) was sequenced in a study of T-cell reconstitution after alpha-beta-depleted transplantation in children. Germline V CDR1 and CDR2: SNHLY, FYNNEI. The junction had 7 bases not matched to a gene; V was cut back by 6 bases and J by 3 bases. The CDR3 extends over 15 amino acids. This clonotype was seen at least ten times. The antigen is not known. This sample's TCRbeta library carried unique molecular identifier barcodes. Each CDR3 protein gets one entry after TCRdb re-called the PCR reads with MiXCR. The sample contains around 440,000 distinct CDR3 sequences, roughly a tenth of which appear only once. Study results and caveats: Several hundred graft clones that had expanded were reportedly the source of alpha-beta T cells about two months after transplant. Newly made T cells mostly supplied T-cell counts and diversity one year after transplant.

The sequence came from a child aged 2 to 15 with inherited bone marrow failure, due to receive a stem cell transplant. The gene calls are TRBV2 and TRBJ1-5; 8 bases align to TRBD1. The specimen comprised PBMCs, sampled before TCRalphabeta/CD19-depleted stem cell transplant. CDR3 sequence: CASRTGTGLNQPQHF. In DNA form, the CDR3 reads TGTGCCAGCAGAACCGGGACAGGCCTCAATCAGCCCCAGCATTTT.